This T cell receptor beta chain was observed in a study of blood T cell repertoires in COVID-19. The overall study: T cells, B-cell-depleted T cells, or PBMCs provided the cDNA or gDNA that served as material.

CDR1 and CDR2 (germline): SGHRS, YFSETQ. Trimming took 0 bases from V and 5 from J; bases not matched to a gene: 4. The CDR3 has 16 amino acids. In the study's own analysis: Using reference gene primer amplification, nucleated cell counts were estimated. The protocol was immunoSEQ multiplex PCR, while the TCRdb copy is restricted to in-frame clones and leaves out a portion. Clonal size and the V and J genes are those of that table, whereas D and trimming came from the DNA. The table includes hundreds of thousands of clones, about 90% detected once. This clonotype was sampled from a woman aged 30 to 39 who had recovered from COVID-19. The rearrangement links TRBV5-1 to TRBJ2-2, with 10 bases fitting TRBD2. Source material: peripheral blood. CDR3 protein: CASSLDPSGGTGELFF. CDR3 DNA sequence: TGCGCCAGCAGCTTGGACCCTAGCGGGGGTACCGGGGAGCTGTTTTTT.